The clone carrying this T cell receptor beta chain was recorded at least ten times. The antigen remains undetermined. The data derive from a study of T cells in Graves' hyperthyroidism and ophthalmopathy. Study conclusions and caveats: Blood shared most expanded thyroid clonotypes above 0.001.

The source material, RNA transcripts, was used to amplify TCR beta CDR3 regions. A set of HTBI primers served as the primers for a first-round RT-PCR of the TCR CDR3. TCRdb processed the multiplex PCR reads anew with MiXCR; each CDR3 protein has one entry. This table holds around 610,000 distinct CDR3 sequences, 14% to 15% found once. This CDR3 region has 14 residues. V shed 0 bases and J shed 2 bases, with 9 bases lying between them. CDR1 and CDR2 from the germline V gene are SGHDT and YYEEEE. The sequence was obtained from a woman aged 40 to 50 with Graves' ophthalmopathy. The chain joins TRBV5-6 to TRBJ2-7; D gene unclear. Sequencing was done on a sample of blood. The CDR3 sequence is CASSLGGNPYEQYF. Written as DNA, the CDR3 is TGTGCCAGCAGCTTGGGTGGGAATCCCTACGAGCAGTACTTC.